This T cell receptor beta chain was recorded in a study of T cells after yellow fever vaccination. Study-wide context: Those fractions that held only low numbers of cells were prepared using the SMART-Seq v4 Ultra Low Input RNA kit. Broader study findings: Re-detected after boosting: most primary clones, 96% of CD4 and over 80% of CD8. A faster peak, day 5 versus 15, was reached by the weaker secondary response.

Note on this clonotype: Antigen specificity is unknown.

Conversion of TCR transcripts into cDNA relied on 5'RACE template switching, which added a universal primer site and UMIs. TCRdb used MiXCR to reprocess the 5' RACE reads, holding one entry per CDR3 protein. The data contain under 400,000 distinct CDR3 sequences, about an eighth of them singletons. Germline V gene sequence: CDR1 MGHDK, CDR2 SYGVNS. The CDR3 sequence is 14 residues long. Germline trimming cut 6 bases from V and 5 bases from J; bases unmatched to any gene: 6. The V and J genes are TRBV25-1 and TRBJ1-1, with TRBD1 matching 10 bases. The TCR comes from a man aged 18 to 29 who received the YFV17D yellow fever vaccine. The sample consisted of CD4+ T cells sorted from PBMCs, taken 15 days after the yellow fever booster vaccination. CDR3 in DNA: TGTGCCAGCAGGGACCGACAGGGGGCGACTGAAGCTTTCTTT. Translated: CASRDRQGATEAFF.